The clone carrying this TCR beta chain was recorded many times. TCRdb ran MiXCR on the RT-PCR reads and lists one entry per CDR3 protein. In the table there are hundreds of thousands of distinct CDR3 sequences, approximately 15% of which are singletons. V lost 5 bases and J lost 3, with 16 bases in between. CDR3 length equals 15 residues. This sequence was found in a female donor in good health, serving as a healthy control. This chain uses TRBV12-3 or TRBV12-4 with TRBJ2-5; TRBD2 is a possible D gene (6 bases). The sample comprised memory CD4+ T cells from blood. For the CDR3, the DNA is TGTGCCAGCAGTCAGAGGTCCTCGGGGGAAGAGACCCAGTACTTC. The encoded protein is CASSQRSSGEETQYF.